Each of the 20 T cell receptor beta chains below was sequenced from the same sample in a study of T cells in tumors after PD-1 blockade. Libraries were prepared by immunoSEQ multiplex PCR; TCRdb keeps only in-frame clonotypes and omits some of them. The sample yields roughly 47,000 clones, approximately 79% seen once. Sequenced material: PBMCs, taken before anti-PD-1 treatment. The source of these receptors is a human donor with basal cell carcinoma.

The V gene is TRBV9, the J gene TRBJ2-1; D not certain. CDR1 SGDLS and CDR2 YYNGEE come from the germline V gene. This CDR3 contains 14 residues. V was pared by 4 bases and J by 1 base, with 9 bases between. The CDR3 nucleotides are TGTGCCAGCAGCCGACAAGCTTCCTACAATGAGCAGTTCTTC. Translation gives CASSRQASYNEQFF. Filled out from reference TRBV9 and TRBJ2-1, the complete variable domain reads DSGVTQTPKHLITATGQRVTLRCSPRSGDLSVYWYQQSLDQGLQFLIQYYNGEERAKGNILERFSAQQFPDLHSELNLSSLELGDSALYFCASSRQASYNEQFFGPGTRLTVL.

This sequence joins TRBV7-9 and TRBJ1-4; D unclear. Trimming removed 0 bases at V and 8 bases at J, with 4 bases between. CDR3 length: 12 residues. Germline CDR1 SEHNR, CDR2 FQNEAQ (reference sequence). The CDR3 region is CASSLAPEKLFF. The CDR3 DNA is TGTGCCAGCAGCTTAGCGCCCGAAAAACTGTTTTTT.

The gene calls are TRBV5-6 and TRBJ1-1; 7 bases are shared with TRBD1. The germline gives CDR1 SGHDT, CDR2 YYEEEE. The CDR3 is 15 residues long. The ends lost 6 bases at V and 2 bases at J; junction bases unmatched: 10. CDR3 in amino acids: CASTTSGQLNTEAFF. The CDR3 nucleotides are TGTGCCAGCACAACCTCGGGACAGTTAAACACTGAAGCTTTCTTT.

The CDR3: CASSPTGVNTEAFF. The CDR3 DNA reads TGCGCCAGCAGCCCAACCGGGGTTAACACTGAAGCTTTCTTT. The J gene is TRBJ1-1, the V gene TRBV5-1; D remains ambiguous. CDR3 length: 14 residues. From germline, CDR1 is SGHRS and CDR2 YFSETQ. V lost 4 bases, J lost 2 bases, and 12 bases lay in between. Supplemented by reference TRBV5-1 and TRBJ1-1, the full variable domain reads KAGVTQTPRYLIKTRGQQVTLSCSPISGHRSVSWYQQTPGQGLQFLFEYFSETQRNKGNFPGRFSGRQFSNSRSEMNVSTLELGDSALYLCASSPTGVNTEAFFGQGTRLTVV.

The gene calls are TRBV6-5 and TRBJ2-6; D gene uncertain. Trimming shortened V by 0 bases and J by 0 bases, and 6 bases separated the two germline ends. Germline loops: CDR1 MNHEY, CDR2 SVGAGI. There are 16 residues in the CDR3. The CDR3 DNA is TGTGCCAGCAGTTACTCTCGGCCCTCTGGGGCCAACGTCCTGACTTTC. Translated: CASSYSRPSGANVLTF.

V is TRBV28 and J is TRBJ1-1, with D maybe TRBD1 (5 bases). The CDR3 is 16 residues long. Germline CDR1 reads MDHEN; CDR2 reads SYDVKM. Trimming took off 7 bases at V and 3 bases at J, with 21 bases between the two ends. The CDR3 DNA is TGTGCCAGCACTCTTAGCCTGGGACGCGGGGACACTGAAGCTTTCTTT. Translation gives CASTLSLGRGDTEAFF.

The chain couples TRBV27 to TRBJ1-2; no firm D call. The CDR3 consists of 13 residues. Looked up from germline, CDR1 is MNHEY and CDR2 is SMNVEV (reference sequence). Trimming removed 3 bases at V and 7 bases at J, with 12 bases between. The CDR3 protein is CASSFSSIRGYTF. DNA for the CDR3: TGTGCCAGCAGTTTTTCGTCGATTCGTGGCTACACCTTC.

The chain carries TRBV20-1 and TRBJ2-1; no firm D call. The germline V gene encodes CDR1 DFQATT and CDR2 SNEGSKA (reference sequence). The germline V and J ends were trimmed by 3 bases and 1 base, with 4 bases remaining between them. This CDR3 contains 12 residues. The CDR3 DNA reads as TGCAGTGCTAGTACATCCTACAATGAGCAGTTCTTC. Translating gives CSASTSYNEQFF.

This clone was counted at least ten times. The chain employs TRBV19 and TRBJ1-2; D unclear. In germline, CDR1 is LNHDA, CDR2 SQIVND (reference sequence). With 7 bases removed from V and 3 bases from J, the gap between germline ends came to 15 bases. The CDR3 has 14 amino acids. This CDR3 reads CASKVVGGYYGYTF. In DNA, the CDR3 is TGTGCCAGTAAGGTGGTTGGTGGGTACTATGGCTACACCTTC.

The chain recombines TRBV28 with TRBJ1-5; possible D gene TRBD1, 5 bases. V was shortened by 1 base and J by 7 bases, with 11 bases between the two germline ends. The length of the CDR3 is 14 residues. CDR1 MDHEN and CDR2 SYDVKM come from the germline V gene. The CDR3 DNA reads TGTGCCAGCAGTTTATTACAGGCTAGACAGCCCCAGCATTTT. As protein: CASSLLQARQPQHF.

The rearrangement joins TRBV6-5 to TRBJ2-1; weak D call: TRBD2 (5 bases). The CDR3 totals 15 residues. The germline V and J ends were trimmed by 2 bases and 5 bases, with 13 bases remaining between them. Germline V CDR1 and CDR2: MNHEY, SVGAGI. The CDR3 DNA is TGTGCCAGCAGTTACCGTCAGGTGCGGGACAATGAGCAGTTCTTC. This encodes CASSYRQVRDNEQFF.

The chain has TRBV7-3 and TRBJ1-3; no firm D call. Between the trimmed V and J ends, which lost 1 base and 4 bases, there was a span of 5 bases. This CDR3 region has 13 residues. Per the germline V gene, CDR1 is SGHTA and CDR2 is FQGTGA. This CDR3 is CASSLSGGNTIYF. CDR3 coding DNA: TGTGCCAGCAGCTTAAGTGGGGGAAACACCATATATTTT.

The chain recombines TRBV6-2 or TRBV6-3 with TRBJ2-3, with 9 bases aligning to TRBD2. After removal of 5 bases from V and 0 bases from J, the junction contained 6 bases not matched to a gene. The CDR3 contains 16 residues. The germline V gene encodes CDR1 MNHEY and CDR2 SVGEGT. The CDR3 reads CASSGRLAGSTDTQYF. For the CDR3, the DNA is TGTGCCAGCAGTGGGCGTCTAGCGGGGAGCACAGATACGCAGTATTTT.

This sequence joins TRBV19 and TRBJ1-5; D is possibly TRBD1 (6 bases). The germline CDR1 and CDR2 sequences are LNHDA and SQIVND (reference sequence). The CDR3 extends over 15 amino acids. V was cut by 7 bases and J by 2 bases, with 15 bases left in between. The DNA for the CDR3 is TGTGCCAGTACCACAACAGGGTCGGGCAATCAGCCCCAGCATTTT. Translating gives CASTTTGSGNQPQHF. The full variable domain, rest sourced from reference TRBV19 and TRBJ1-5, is DGGITQSPKYLFRKEGQNVTLSCEQNLNHDAMYWYRQDPGQGLRLIYYSQIVNDFQKGDIAEGYSVSREKKESFPLTVTSAQKNPTAFYLCASTTTGSGNQPQHFGDGTRLSIL.

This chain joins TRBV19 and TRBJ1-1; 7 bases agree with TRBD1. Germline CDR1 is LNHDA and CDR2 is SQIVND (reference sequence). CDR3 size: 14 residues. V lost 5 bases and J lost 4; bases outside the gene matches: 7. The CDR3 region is CASSSRGWGTEAFF. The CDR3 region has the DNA TGTGCCAGTAGTTCCAGGGGGTGGGGCACTGAAGCTTTCTTT.

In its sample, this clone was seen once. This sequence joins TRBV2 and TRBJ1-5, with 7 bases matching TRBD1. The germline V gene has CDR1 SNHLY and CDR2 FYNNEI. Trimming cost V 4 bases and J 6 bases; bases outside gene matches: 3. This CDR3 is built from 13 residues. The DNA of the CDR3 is TGTGCCAGCAGTGGACAGGGTGGTCAGCCCCAGCATTTT. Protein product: CASSGQGGQPQHF. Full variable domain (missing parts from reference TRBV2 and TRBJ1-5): EPEVTQTPSHQVTQMGQEVILRCVPISNHLYFYWYRQILGQKVEFLVSFYNNEISEKSEIFDDQFSVERPDGSNFTLKIRSTKLEDSAMYFCASSGQGGQPQHFGDGTRLSIL.

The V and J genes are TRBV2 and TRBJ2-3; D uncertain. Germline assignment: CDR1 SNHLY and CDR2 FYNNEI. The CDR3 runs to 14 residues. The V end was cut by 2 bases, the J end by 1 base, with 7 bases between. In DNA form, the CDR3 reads TGTGCCAGCAGTGAACTTAGGGGCACAGATACGCAGTATTTT. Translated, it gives CASSELRGTDTQYF.

CDR3 sequence reads: CATSRVKGTYNEQFF. The CDR3 DNA is TGTGCCACCAGCAGAGTTAAGGGGACCTACAATGAGCAGTTCTTC. The rearrangement uses TRBV15 and TRBJ2-1, with D perhaps TRBD1 (5 bases). CDR1 is LNHNV and CDR2 is YYDKDF in the germline V gene (reference sequence). The CDR3 runs to 15 residues. Trimming shortened V by 1 base and J by 2 bases, and 9 bases separated the two germline ends. Full variable domain (missing parts from reference TRBV15 and TRBJ2-1): DAMVIQNPRYQVTQFGKPVTLSCSQTLNHNVMYWYQQKSSQAPKLLFHYYDKDFNNEADTPDNFQSRRPNTSFCFLDIRSPGLGDTAMYLCATSRVKGTYNEQFFGPGTRLTVL.

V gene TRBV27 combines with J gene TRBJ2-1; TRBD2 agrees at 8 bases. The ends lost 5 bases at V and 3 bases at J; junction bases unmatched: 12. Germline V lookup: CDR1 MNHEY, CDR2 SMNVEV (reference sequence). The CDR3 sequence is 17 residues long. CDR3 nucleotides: TGTGCCAGCAGTGGACCGGGACTAGTGATAGGCTACAATGAGCAGTTCTTC. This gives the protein CASSGPGLVIGYNEQFF.

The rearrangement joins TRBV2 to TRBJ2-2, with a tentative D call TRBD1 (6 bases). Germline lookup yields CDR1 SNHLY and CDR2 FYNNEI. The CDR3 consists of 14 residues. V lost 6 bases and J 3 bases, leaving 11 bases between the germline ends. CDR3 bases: TGTGCCAGCAGAGGGGGTTGGGACACCGGGGAGCTGTTTTTT. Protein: CASRGGWDTGELFF.